This T cell receptor (beta chain) was obtained from a study of identifying expanded T cells in peripheral blood. The protocol was immunoSEQ multiplex PCR, while the TCRdb copy is restricted to in-frame clones and leaves out a portion. Here the sample spans 90,000 to 100,000 clones, roughly 86% being singletons. There are 10 residues in the CDR3. Germline CDR1 reads SQVTM; CDR2 reads ANQGSEA. Trimming shortened V by 4 bases and J by 7 bases, and 7 bases separated the two germline ends. The sequence derives from a person between 18 and 75 years old in good health. The sample consisted of blood. This sequence joins TRBV29-1 and TRBJ1-1; D not resolved. CDR3 protein: CSVGAFEAFF. The CDR3 DNA follows: TGCAGCGTTGGAGCCTTTGAAGCTTTCTTT.